The rows below give T cell receptor beta chains drawn from one sample of a study of identical twins. From the 5' RACE reads, TCRdb called clonotypes with MiXCR, one entry per CDR3 protein. The sample consists of about 340,000 distinct CDR3 sequences, 12% of them appearing once. Another study also made use of these data, one on yellow fever vaccine responses in identical twins.

Sequencing was carried out using CD8+ T cells sorted from blood. Receptors were obtained from a woman between 18 and 29 years old in good health. CDR3s include the opening cysteine and the closing phenylalanine or tryptophan. Only part of the rows carry a size: once, few, many, or a class if the clone is expanded.

j_call clone_size v_call cdr3_aa
TRBJ2-5 few TRBV2 CASSELITGLVF
TRBJ2-7 . TRBV2 CASPPRSGRDYEQYF
TRBJ1-4 . TRBV7-9 CASSLTDGLNEKLFF
TRBJ2-5 few TRBV27 CASSLLHGGETQYF
TRBJ1-5 few TRBV4-1 CASSQDAGGINQPQHF
TRBJ2-1 many TRBV20-1 CSATGTSGSGPENEQFF
TRBJ1-1 many TRBV4-1 CASSQDRHRANTEAFF
TRBJ1-2 many TRBV12-3/TRBV12-4 CASSGTGWRGYTF
TRBJ2-2 . TRBV7-6 CASSLTREYTGELFF
TRBJ2-5 . TRBV12-3/TRBV12-4 CASSFRGWETQYF
TRBJ2-1 few TRBV9 CASSVVGWGSSYNEQFF
TRBJ2-3 . TRBV6-2/TRBV6-3 CASSKLPGLQGYTQYF
TRBJ2-2 few TRBV10-1 CASSERAETGELFF
TRBJ2-2 . TRBV4-1 CASSQSTGNTGELFF
TRBJ2-1 few TRBV28 CASSPSEGTSGSWDEQFF
TRBJ2-4 few TRBV13 CASSLGRQNIQYF
TRBJ2-2 few TRBV6-1 CASQGLGRQSLNTGELFF